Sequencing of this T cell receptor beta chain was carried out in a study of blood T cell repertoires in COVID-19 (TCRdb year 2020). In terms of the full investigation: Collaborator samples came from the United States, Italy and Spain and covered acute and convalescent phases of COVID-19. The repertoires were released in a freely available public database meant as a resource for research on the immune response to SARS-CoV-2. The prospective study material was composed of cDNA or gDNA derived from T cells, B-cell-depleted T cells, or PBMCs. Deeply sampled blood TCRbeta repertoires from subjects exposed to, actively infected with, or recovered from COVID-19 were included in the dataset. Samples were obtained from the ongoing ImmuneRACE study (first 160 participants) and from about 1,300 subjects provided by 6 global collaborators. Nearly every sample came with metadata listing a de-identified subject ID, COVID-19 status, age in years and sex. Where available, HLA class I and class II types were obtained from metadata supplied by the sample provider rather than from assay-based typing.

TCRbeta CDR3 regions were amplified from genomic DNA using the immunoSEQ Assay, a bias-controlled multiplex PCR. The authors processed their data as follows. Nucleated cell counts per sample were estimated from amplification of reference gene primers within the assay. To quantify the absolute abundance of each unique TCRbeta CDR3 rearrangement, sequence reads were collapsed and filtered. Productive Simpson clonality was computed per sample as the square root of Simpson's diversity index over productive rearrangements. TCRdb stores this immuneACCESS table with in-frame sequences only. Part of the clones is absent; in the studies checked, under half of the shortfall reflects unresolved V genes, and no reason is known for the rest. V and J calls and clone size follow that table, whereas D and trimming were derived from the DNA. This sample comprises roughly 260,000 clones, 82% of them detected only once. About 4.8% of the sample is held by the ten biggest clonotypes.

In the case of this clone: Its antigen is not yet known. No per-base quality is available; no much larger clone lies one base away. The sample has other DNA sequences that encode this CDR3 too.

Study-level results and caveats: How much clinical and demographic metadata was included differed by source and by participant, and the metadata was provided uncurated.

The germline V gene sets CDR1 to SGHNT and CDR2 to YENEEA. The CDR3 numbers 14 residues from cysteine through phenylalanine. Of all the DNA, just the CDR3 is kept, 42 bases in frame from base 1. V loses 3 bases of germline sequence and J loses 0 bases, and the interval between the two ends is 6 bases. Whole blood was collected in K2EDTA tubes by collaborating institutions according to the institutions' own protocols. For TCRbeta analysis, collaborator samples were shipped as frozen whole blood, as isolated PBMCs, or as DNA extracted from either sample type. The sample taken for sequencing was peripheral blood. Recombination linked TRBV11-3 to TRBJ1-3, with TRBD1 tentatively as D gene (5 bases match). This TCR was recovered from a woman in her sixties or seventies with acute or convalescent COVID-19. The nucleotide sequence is TGTGCCAGCAGCTTGACAGCCTCTGGAAACACCATATATTTT. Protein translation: CASSLTASGNTIYF.